Shown below are 6 T cell receptor beta chains from a single sample sequenced in a study of T cells expressing NK-cell markers. TCRdb re-called the 5' RACE reads and gives one entry per CDR3 protein, without DNA. The sample table sets out about 390,000 distinct CDR3 sequences. Sequencing used blood T cells: a sorted CD56 or NKG2C T cell subset, CD4+ or CD8+ T cells, or bulk PBMC T cells (not recorded which). All receptors derive from a woman aged 45-60 years in good health.

This chain connects TRBV5-1 to TRBJ2-1; TCRdb indicates TRBD2, and absent DNA this call remains unverified. Germline CDR1 and CDR2: SGHRS and YFSETQ. The CDR3 has 16 amino acids. This CDR3 is CASSLGSSGAYNEQFF.

This chain connects TRBV12-3 or TRBV12-4 to TRBJ1-2. The CDR3 consists of 12 residues. CDR3 region: CASSRTAGWETF.

This chain uses TRBV4-1 with TRBJ1-4; the D call of TRBD1 rests on TCRdb alone, since no DNA is present to check it. The CDR3 contains 16 residues. Germline loops: CDR1 MGHRA, CDR2 YSYEKL. The CDR3 loop is CASSQRFVTGKEKLFF.

The chain joins TRBV5-1 to TRBJ2-7; the TRBD2 assignment by TCRdb is unverifiable without DNA. CDR3 length: 13 amino acids. Germline V CDR1 and CDR2: SGHRS, YFSETQ. Here the CDR3 reads CASWASADYEQYF.

The J gene is TRBJ2-3, the V gene TRBV4-2; with no DNA, the TCRdb D assignment of TRBD2 cannot be verified. Germline V gives CDR1 LGHNA, CDR2 YNFKEQ. The CDR3 contains 13 residues. The CDR3 region is CAVGTSVTDTQYF.

The V gene is TRBV6-5, the J gene TRBJ2-2; the D gene TCRdb calls, TRBD1, cannot be checked with no DNA. Looked up from germline, CDR1 is MNHEY and CDR2 is SVGAGI. The CDR3 length is 16 residues. The CDR3 spells CASGGTAAGDTGELFF.